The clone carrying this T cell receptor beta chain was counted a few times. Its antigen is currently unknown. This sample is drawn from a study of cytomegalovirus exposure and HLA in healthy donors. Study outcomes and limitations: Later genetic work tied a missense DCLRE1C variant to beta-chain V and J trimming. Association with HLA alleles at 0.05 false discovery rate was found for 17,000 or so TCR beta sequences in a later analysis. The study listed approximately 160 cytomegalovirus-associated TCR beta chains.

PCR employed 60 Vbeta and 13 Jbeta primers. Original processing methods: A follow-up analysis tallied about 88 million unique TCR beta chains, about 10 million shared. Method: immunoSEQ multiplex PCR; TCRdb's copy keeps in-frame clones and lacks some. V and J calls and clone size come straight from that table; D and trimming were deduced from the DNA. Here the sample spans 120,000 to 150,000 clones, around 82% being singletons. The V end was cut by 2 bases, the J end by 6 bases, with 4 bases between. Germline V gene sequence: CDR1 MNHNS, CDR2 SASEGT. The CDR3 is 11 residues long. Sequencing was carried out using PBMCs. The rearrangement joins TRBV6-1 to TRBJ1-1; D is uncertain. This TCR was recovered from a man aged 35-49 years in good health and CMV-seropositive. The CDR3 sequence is CASSESSEAFF. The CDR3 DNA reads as TGTGCCAGCAGTGAATCTTCTGAAGCTTTCTTT.